This TCR beta chain was recovered during a study of T cells in narcolepsy. A remark on this clone: Its antigen is as yet unknown.

General study findings and limits: Same-patient CSF and blood CD4+ T cell clonotypes included HCRT-specific and TRIB2-specific autoreactive ones. Blood of same and different patients, but not healthy controls, reportedly held recurring autoreactive clonotypes.

Assay used: immunoSEQ multiplex PCR; TCRdb lists only in-frame clones, some missing. The sample consists of 20,000 to 25,000 clones, almost 85% of them appearing once. There are 13 residues in the CDR3. Deletions cut 5 bases from V and 4 bases from J, with 11 bases between. Germline lookup yields CDR1 SGHVS and CDR2 FQNEAQ. Specimen: memory (CD45RA-) CD4+ T cells from blood. The TCR was taken from a human donor in good health. The rearrangement uses TRBV7-8 and TRBJ2-5, with unresolved D. The CDR3, as DNA: TGTGCCAGCAGCCCACCCTCTCGAGAGACCCAGTACTTC. The encoded protein is CASSPPSRETQYF.